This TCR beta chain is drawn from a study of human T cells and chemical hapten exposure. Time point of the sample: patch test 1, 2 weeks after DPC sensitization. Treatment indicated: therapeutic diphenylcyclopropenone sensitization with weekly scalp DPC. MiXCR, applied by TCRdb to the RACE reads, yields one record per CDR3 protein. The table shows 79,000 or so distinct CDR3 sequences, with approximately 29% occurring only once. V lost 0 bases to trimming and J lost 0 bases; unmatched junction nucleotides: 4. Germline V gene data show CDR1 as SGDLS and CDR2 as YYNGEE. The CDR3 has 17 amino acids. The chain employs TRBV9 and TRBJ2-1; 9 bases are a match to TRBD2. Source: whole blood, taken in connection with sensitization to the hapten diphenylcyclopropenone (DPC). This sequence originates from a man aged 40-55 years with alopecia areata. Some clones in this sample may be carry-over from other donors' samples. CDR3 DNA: TGTGCCAGCAGCGTAGGAAGTAGCGGGAGCTCCTACAATGAGCAGTTCTTC. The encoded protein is CASSVGSSGSSYNEQFF.